This TCR beta chain emerged from a study of blood T cell repertoires in COVID-19. For the study at large: The United States, Italy and Spain supplied acute and convalescent COVID-19 samples. In each case, the material was cDNA or gDNA derived from T cells, B-cell-depleted T cells, or PBMCs.

Assay: immunoSEQ multiplex PCR; the TCRdb copy retains only in-frame clones and omits some. Here the sample spans around 300,000 clones, 88% being singletons. CDR1 SGHDT and CDR2 YYEEEE come from the germline V gene. CDR3 size: 17 residues. V dropped 1 base and J dropped 4; count of bases not matched to a gene: 11. The TCR was taken from a woman in her sixties in a cohort exposed to, infected with or recovered from COVID-19 (not recorded which). This chain uses TRBV5-6 with TRBJ1-2; TRBD1 matches at 9 bases. The sequenced sample consisted of PBMCs or T cells enriched from blood (not recorded which). The CDR3 DNA is TGTGCCAGCAGCTTGTGGGGGTTACAGGGGGCTGGCTATGGCTACACCTTC. It specifies CASSLWGLQGAGYGYTF. Filled out from reference TRBV5-6 and TRBJ1-2, the complete variable domain reads DAGVTQSPTHLIKTRGQQVTLRCSPKSGHDTVSWYQQALGQGPQFIFQYYEEEERQRGNFPDRFSGHQFPNYSSELNVNALLLGDSALYLCASSLWGLQGAGYGYTFGSGTRLTVV.